This TCR beta chain was recorded in a study of Graves' ophthalmopathy and Graves' hyperthyroidism. CDR3 length equals 16 residues. The trim removed 2 bases at V and 7 bases at J, leaving 4 bases unmatched. CDR1 is MGHRA, CDR2 YSYEKL, per germline. The TCR beta CDR3 regions underwent amplification from RNA transcripts. Second-round multiplex PCR came after first-round RT-PCR with HTBI primers. From the multiplex PCR reads, TCRdb called clonotypes with MiXCR, one entry per CDR3 protein. There are about 620,000 distinct CDR3 sequences in the sample; about a fifth occur only once, and roughly 6.9% lies in the top ten. Study-wide results and caveats: Its predictions of ophthalmopathy progression gave the model over 65% sensitivity and almost 75% specificity.

Excluded: other autoimmune disease, uncontrolled infection, pregnancy or lactation. Symptoms, serum thyroxine and TRAb, thyroid ultrasound, and orbital computed tomography formed the diagnostic basis. PBMCs stemmed from roughly 9.7 ml of fresh peripheral blood. Regarding this clonotype: Its target is not known.

The chain combines TRBV4-1 with TRBJ2-2; 13 bases align to TRBD2. This TCR came from a woman under 30 with stable Graves' hyperthyroidism. Some clones in this sample may be carry-over from other donors' samples. Material: peripheral blood. The CDR3 spells CASSQRGLAGNGELFF. CDR3 bases: TGCGCCAGCAGCCAAAGGGGACTAGCGGGAAACGGGGAGCTGTTTTTT.